This entry features one T cell receptor beta chain sequence. This record comes from a study of blood T cell repertoires in COVID-19. Whole-study context: The origin of the acute and convalescent COVID-19 samples was the United States, Italy and Spain. In each case, the material was cDNA or gDNA derived from T cells, B-cell-depleted T cells, or PBMCs.

Original processing notes: Amplification with reference gene primers provided the estimates of nucleated cell counts. Produced via immunoSEQ multiplex PCR; TCRdb's table is partial and in-frame only. The V and J calls and clone size were taken over from that table, and D and trimming were inferred from the DNA. The profile covers tens of thousands of clones, with 90% appearing a single time and 1.3% taken by the ten largest. V lost 7 bases and J 1 base, leaving 7 bases between the germline ends. The CDR3 is 12 residues long. Germline values: CDR1 MNHEY, CDR2 SVGAGI. Sequenced sample: peripheral blood. This clonotype originated in a man between 60 and 75 years old with acute or convalescent COVID-19. The chain is built from TRBV6-5 and TRBJ1-1; D is undetermined. CDR3 sequence: CASTNWNTEAFF. In DNA, the CDR3 is TGTGCCAGCACTAACTGGAACACTGAAGCTTTCTTT.